This T cell receptor (beta chain) was retrieved from a study of blood T cell repertoires in COVID-19. Sequencing was performed with immunoSEQ multiplex PCR; in TCRdb, only in-frame clones are kept and a portion is missing. Of more than 110,000 clones in the sample, roughly 83% were seen once. Trimming took 0 bases from V and 7 from J; bases not matched to a gene: 11. The CDR3 is made up of 16 amino acids. Germline CDR1 is SGDLS and CDR2 is YYNGEE. The chain links TRBV9 to TRBJ2-3, with 7 bases that match TRBD2. The sequence was obtained from a man in his forties with acute COVID-19. The specimen was PBMCs or T cells enriched from blood (not recorded which). For the CDR3, the DNA is TGTGCCAGCAGCGTAGGATGGAGCGGGGAGCTGAATACGCAGTATTTT. Protein product: CASSVGWSGELNTQYF.